A selection of T cell receptor beta chains follows, all from one sample in a study of T-cell memory formation after mild COVID-19. TCRdb re-derived calls from the 5' RACE reads in MiXCR, one entry per CDR3 protein. The data contain about 290,000 distinct CDR3 sequences, approximately 16% of them singletons. The sequencing input was PBMCs or a T cell subset sorted from them (not recorded which). The receptor set was obtained from a young man who had mild COVID-19 (a few samples of this study predate the infection). Cell type and time point are not known. CDR3s include the opening cysteine and the closing phenylalanine or tryptophan. The order of the fields is D gene, clone size, J gene, V gene, CDR3 protein, CDR3 DNA. D genes are given only for firm matches. For some rows the clone size is stated as once, few or many, or as a class when expanded; others skip it.

>-|few|TRBJ1-1|TRBV7-2
CASSLRFDGNTEAFF
TGTGCCAGCAGCTTACGATTCGACGGGAACACTGAAGCTTTCTTT
>-|many|TRBJ2-3|TRBV12-3/TRBV12-4
CASSFHTDTQYF
TGTGCCAGCAGTTTCCATACAGATACGCAGTATTTT
>-|many|TRBJ1-2|TRBV4-3
CASSLRWGAYGYTF
TGCGCCAGCAGCCTAAGATGGGGCGCGTATGGCTACACCTTC
>-|few|TRBJ1-1|TRBV4-2
CASSQVGRQRVTEAFF
TGTGCCAGCAGCCAAGTCGGGCGCCAAAGGGTCACTGAAGCTTTCTTT
>-|few|TRBJ1-1|TRBV5-1
CASSLKTNTEAFF
TGCGCCAGCAGCTTGAAGACGAACACTGAAGCTTTCTTT
>-|-|TRBJ2-1|TRBV5-1
CASSFPPGGSSYNEQFF
TGCGCCAGCAGCTTCCCCCCCGGCGGAAGCTCCTACAATGAGCAGTTCTTC
>TRBD2|-|TRBJ2-5|TRBV20-1
CSARPRSGGIQETQYF
TGCAGTGCTAGACCCAGAAGCGGGGGCATCCAAGAGACCCAGTACTTC
>TRBD2|-|TRBJ2-5|TRBV3-1
CASRGTSGGSSQYF
TGTGCCAGCAGGGGGACTAGCGGGGGGTCCTCCCAGTACTTC
>TRBD2|many|TRBJ2-2|TRBV20-1
CSTPSGTGELFF
TGCAGTACCCCTAGCGGGACCGGGGAGCTGTTTTTT
>-|few|TRBJ2-3|TRBV4-1
CASSQGDTSTDTQYF
TGCGCCAGCAGCCAAGGAGACACGAGCACAGATACGCAGTATTTT
>TRBD1|few|TRBJ1-2|TRBV6-5
CASSSGTGSLWGYTF
TGTGCCAGCAGTTCCGGGACAGGGAGCTTGTGGGGCTACACCTTC
>-|few|TRBJ2-1|TRBV5-1
CASSLISGGDEQFF
TGCGCCAGCAGCCTGATTAGCGGCGGGGATGAGCAGTTCTTC
>-|-|TRBJ1-1|TRBV5-1
CASSLIPQARAGNTEAFF
TGCGCCAGCAGCTTGATCCCACAGGCCCGAGCCGGGAACACTGAAGCTTTCTTT
>TRBD1|few|TRBJ1-2|TRBV12-3/TRBV12-4
CASSLWQGGGGYTF
TGTGCCAGCAGTTTATGGCAGGGGGGAGGTGGCTACACCTTC
>-|few|TRBJ1-1|TRBV29-1
CSGRNTEAFF
TGCAGCGGTAGGAACACTGAAGCTTTCTTT
>-|few|TRBJ2-7|TRBV5-1
CASSLEASYEQYF
TGCGCCAGCAGCTTGGAGGCGTCCTACGAGCAGTACTTC
>TRBD1|-|TRBJ2-1|TRBV13
CASSSPGQGLDEQFF
TGTGCCAGCAGCTCCCCAGGACAGGGATTGGATGAGCAGTTCTTC
>-|few|TRBJ1-4|TRBV28
CASSSSSGEGGKLFF
TGTGCCAGCAGTTCCAGTTCGGGGGAGGGCGGAAAACTGTTTTTT
>-|-|TRBJ2-7|TRBV6-2/TRBV6-3
CASTKPGLLYEQYF
TGTGCCAGCACTAAACCGGGACTCCTCTACGAGCAGTACTTC
>-|many|TRBJ1-1|TRBV4-1
CASSQDNTEAFF
TGCGCCAGCAGCCAAGATAACACTGAAGCTTTCTTT
>-|-|TRBJ1-1|TRBV4-2
CASSQVLAFF
TGTGCCAGCAGCCAAGTCCTCGCTTTCTTT
>-|few|TRBJ1-3|TRBV5-1
CASSSGSAGNTIYF
TGCGCCAGCAGCTCAGGATCCGCGGGAAACACCATATATTTT
>TRBD1|many|TRBJ1-1|TRBV7-2
CASSSYRGWTEAFF
TGTGCCAGCAGCTCCTACAGGGGGTGGACTGAAGCTTTCTTT
>-|-|TRBJ2-3|TRBV5-5
CASSLDITEADTQYF
TGTGCCAGCAGCTTGGACATCACGGAGGCAGATACGCAGTATTTT
>-|-|TRBJ2-6|TRBV30
CAWSEGSGANVLTF
TGTGCCTGGAGTGAGGGCTCTGGGGCCAACGTCCTGACTTTC
>TRBD2|-|TRBJ2-6|TRBV20-1
CSSGRGRFTGANVLTF
TGCAGCAGCGGGAGGGGGCGGTTTACTGGGGCCAACGTCCTGACTTTC
>TRBD2|-|TRBJ2-5|TRBV5-1
CASSLVLASGGEETQYF
TGCGCCAGCAGCTTGGTATTGGCTAGCGGGGGGGAAGAGACCCAGTACTTC
>-|-|TRBJ1-6|TRBV6-5
CASSYDWDSPLHF
TGTGCCAGCAGTTACGACTGGGATTCACCCCTCCACTTT
>-|-|TRBJ1-5|TRBV12-3/TRBV12-4
CASRNRGVSNQPQHF
TGTGCCAGCAGAAATCGTGGGGTGAGCAATCAGCCCCAGCATTTT
>TRBD2|-|TRBJ2-5|TRBV5-1
CASSLQRGQETQYF
TGCGCCAGCAGCCTCCAGCGGGGCCAAGAGACCCAGTACTTC
>-|many|TRBJ2-5|TRBV9
CASSVVPGETQYF
TGTGCCAGCAGCGTAGTCCCGGGAGAGACCCAGTACTTC
>-|-|TRBJ2-1|TRBV6-5
CASSSYGGEQFF
TGTGCCAGCAGTTCATATGGGGGTGAGCAGTTCTTC
>TRBD1|few|TRBJ1-2|TRBV7-9
CASSRGQGNYGYTF
TGTGCCAGCAGCAGGGGACAGGGAAACTATGGCTACACCTTC
>-|-|TRBJ2-3|TRBV6-6
CASTSLGDTQYF
TGTGCCAGCACCTCGTTAGGAGATACGCAGTATTTT
>TRBD1|-|TRBJ1-2|TRBV11-2
CASSSLTDRPGYTF
TGTGCCAGCAGCTCGCTAACGGACAGGCCAGGCTACACCTTC
>-|-|TRBJ2-1|TRBV11-2
CASSPGGLNEQFF
TGTGCCAGCAGCCCCGGGGGACTCAATGAGCAGTTCTTC
>-|few|TRBJ2-2|TRBV28
CASSGSSYGGTGELFF
TGTGCCAGCAGTGGTTCCTCATATGGGGGTACCGGGGAGCTGTTTTTT